The 19 T cell receptor beta chains below come from one sample, sequenced in a study of neurological immune-mediated disorders. TCRdb reprocessed the 5' RACE reads via MiXCR and lists one record per CDR3 protein. This sample has about 57,000 distinct CDR3 sequences, with about 12% found just once. The sequenced material came from PBMCs. These receptors were collected from a woman aged 60 to 75 with HTLV-1-associated myelopathy (HAM/TSP).

This clonotype came up many times. Here the CDR3 DNA reads TGCGCCAGCAGCTTGGAGGGGGGCTCAAGTCAGCCCCAGCATTTT. Its protein product is CASSLEGGSSQPQHF. The V and J genes are TRBV5-1 and TRBJ1-5; weak D call: TRBD1 (6 bases). Germline V CDR1 and CDR2: SGHRS, YFSETQ. Trimming stripped 0 bases from V and 6 bases from J, with 13 bases between. The length of the CDR3 is 15 residues.

This clonotype was counted many times. The CDR3 DNA is TGTGCCAGCAGTCGTCTAGCGGGAGGATTCAATGAGCAGTTCTTC. Translating it yields CASSRLAGGFNEQFF. The rearrangement links TRBV3-1 to TRBJ2-1; 11 nucleotides match TRBD2. Unmatched junction bases numbered 7, after V lost 6 bases and J lost 6 bases. This CDR3 spans 15 amino acids. Germline-derived CDR1 and CDR2 are LGHDT and YNNKEL (reference sequence).

Note on this clonotype: A much more abundant neighbour one base away suggests this may be a read error. The gene calls are TRBV5-1 and TRBJ2-3; possible D gene TRBD2, 6 bases. Between the trimmed V and J ends, which lost 4 bases and 6 bases, there was a span of 12 bases. CDR1 and CDR2 (germline): SGHRS, YFSETQ. The CDR3 consists of 13 residues. CDR3 sequence: CASSRDLGDTQYF. The CDR3 DNA reads as TGCGCCAGCAGCCGGGACTTAGGGGATACGCAGTATTTT. Variable domain in full (rest from reference TRBV5-1 and TRBJ2-3): KAGVTQTPRYLIKTRGQQVTLSCSPISGHRSVSWYQQTPGQGLQFLFEYFSETQRNKGNFPGRFSGRQFSNSRSEMNVSTLELGDSALYLCASSRDLGDTQYFGPGTRLTVL.

This clonotype has a count of ten or more. V and J are TRBV27 and TRBJ2-7; 7 bases agree with TRBD1. The J segment lost 2 bases and the V segment lost 5 bases, leaving 6 bases of the junction unmatched. The CDR3 is made up of 14 amino acids. Per germline, CDR1 MNHEY and CDR2 SMNVEV (reference sequence). CDR3 sequence reads: CASSTRQGPYEQYF. The CDR3 DNA follows: TGTGCCAGCAGTACTAGACAGGGACCCTACGAGCAGTACTTC.

This clonotype was counted a few times. A much larger clonotype is one base distant, so this may be a read error. The V call is TRBV6-4, the J call TRBJ1-5, with D unresolved. The germline CDR1 and CDR2 sequences are MRHNA and SNTAGT. The CDR3 extends over 14 amino acids. V dropped 8 bases and J dropped 2 bases, with 13 bases sitting between them. In DNA, the CDR3 is TGTGCCAGCCAGAGGAGAAAAGGCAATCAGCCCCAGCATTTT. Translation gives CASQRRKGNQPQHF.

This clonotype occurred many times. The V call is TRBV4-1, the J call TRBJ2-3; 8 positions match TRBD2. CDR3 length equals 16 residues. Germline V gene data show CDR1 as MGHRA and CDR2 as YSYEKL. V was clipped by 4 bases and J by 1 base; unmatched bases: 7. CDR3 bases: TGCGCCAGCAGCCCGGGGGGGCGCACGGGCACAGATACGCAGTATTTT. It is translated as CASSPGGRTGTDTQYF.

Details on this clonotype: The junction departs from the called germline gene at one end, perhaps through a read error. This sequence joins TRBV29-1 and TRBJ2-5; D gene unclear. The CDR3 covers 13 residues. Germline assignment: CDR1 SQVTM and CDR2 ANQGSEA. CDR3 sequence: CSVVTYRQETQHF. Written as DNA, the CDR3 is TGCAGCGTCGTAACATACAGACAAGAGACCCAGCACTTT.

This clonotype appeared many times. The chain couples TRBV15 to TRBJ1-5; D is ambiguous. From germline, CDR1 is LNHNV and CDR2 YYDKDF (reference sequence). V lost 4 bases to trimming and J lost 4 bases, with 8 bases between them. This CDR3 spans 13 amino acids. In nucleotides, the CDR3 is TGTGCCACCAGCAATAGGATAAATCAGCCCCAGCATTTT. As protein: CATSNRINQPQHF.

This chain uses TRBV7-3 with TRBJ2-1; possibly TRBD2 for D (5 bases). The V end lost 8 bases, the J end lost 7 bases, and 9 bases lay between the germline ends. This CDR3 is built from 11 residues. The germline V gene encodes CDR1 SGHTA and CDR2 FQGTGA. CDR3 loop: CASGSKNEQFF. The CDR3 DNA reads as TGTGCCAGCGGGAGTAAGAATGAGCAGTTCTTC.

Of note for this clonotype: Because the CDR3's place on the DNA is in doubt, the DNA is left out and the CDR3 is given as listed by TCRdb. The chain combines TRBV5-1 with TRBJ2-7; the D call TRBD1 from the table was never checked on the DNA. The CDR3 is made up of 23 amino acids, end residues included. Germline V gene data show CDR1 as SGHRS and CDR2 as YFSETQ. The CDR3 here is CASSLAGGYNEQFFGPGAYEQYF.

In its sample, this clonotype was seen many times. This chain joins TRBV7-9 and TRBJ2-5; tentative D call: TRBD2 (6 bases). Germline V gene lookup returns CDR1 SEHNR and CDR2 FQNEAQ (reference sequence). V gave up 5 bases and J gave up 3 bases, with 25 bases separating them. The CDR3 totals 18 residues. The CDR3 reads CASSPDGASALFEETQYF. The CDR3 region has the DNA TGTGCCAGCAGCCCTGACGGGGCTAGCGCCCTTTTTGAAGAGACCCAGTACTTC.

This clonotype has ten or more counts. The chain combines TRBV5-6 with TRBJ2-7; D gene uncertain. Germline assignment: CDR1 SGHDT and CDR2 YYEEEE. The CDR3 runs to 13 residues. V lost 4 bases and J lost 3, with 11 bases in between. The CDR3 region has the DNA TGTGCCAGCAGCGCACCCCATAACTACGAGCAGTACTTC. This sequence encodes CASSAPHNYEQYF.

This clonotype was seen many times. The chain couples TRBV20-1 to TRBJ2-7, with D unresolved. From germline, CDR1 is DFQATT and CDR2 SNEGSKA (reference sequence). With 6 bases removed from V and 5 bases from J, the gap between germline ends came to 14 bases. CDR3 size: 12 residues. The CDR3 coding sequence is TGCAGTGCAAGTATGGCCCAGAACGAGCAGTACTTC. Amino acid sequence: CSASMAQNEQYF.

Remarks on this clonotype: A much larger clone lies one base from this, so it may be a read error. The chain employs TRBV5-6 and TRBJ2-1; D unclear. V lost 4 bases, J lost 9 bases, and 11 bases lay in between. CDR1 is SGHDT, CDR2 YYEEEE, per germline. The length of the CDR3 is 12 residues. The CDR3 nucleotides are TGTGCCAGCAGCCTCCTGTTCATTGAGCAGTTCTTC. Protein: CASSLLFIEQFF.

This clonotype was counted at least ten times. This rearrangement joins TRBV15 to TRBJ2-1, with 7 bases that match TRBD2. The CDR3 sequence is 16 residues long. Germline CDR1 reads LNHNV; CDR2 reads YYDKDF (reference sequence). Trimming took 5 bases from V and 4 from J; bases not matched to a gene: 11. The CDR3, as DNA: TGTGCCACCAGCTCCGAGGAGCGGGAAGCTTACAATGAGCAGTTCTTC. Its protein product is CATSSEEREAYNEQFF.

A word on this clonotype: It may be a read error: a sequence one base away is much more abundant. The chain links TRBV4-1 to TRBJ2-1; TRBD2 is a possible D gene (6 bases). CDR1 and CDR2 from the germline V gene are MGHRA and YSYEKL. CDR3 length: 15 amino acids. This CDR3 is CGSSQVGGPYNEQFF. CDR3 DNA sequence: TGCGGCAGCAGCCAAGTGGGAGGACCCTACAATGAGCAGTTCTTC.

As concerns this clonotype: A much larger clone is a single base away; this may be a read error. The CDR3 protein is CSSSRADYEQYF. Written as DNA, the CDR3 is TGCAGTTCTAGTCGGGCAGACTACGAGCAGTACTTC. This chain links TRBV20-1 with TRBJ2-7; D gene ambiguous. The CDR3 consists of 12 residues. CDR1 and CDR2 (germline): DFQATT, SNEGSKA (reference sequence).

This clonotype was observed many times. V gene TRBV5-1 combines with J gene TRBJ1-1, with D possibly being TRBD1 (6 bases). CDR1 and CDR2 from the germline V gene are SGHRS and YFSETQ. The CDR3 contains 14 residues. The germline V and J ends were trimmed by 0 bases and 4 bases, with 10 bases remaining between them. CDR3 coding DNA: TGCGCCAGCAGCTTGGAGGGGGGTACCACTGAAGCTTTCTTT. Translated: CASSLEGGTTEAFF.

This clonotype was recorded at least ten times. The chain employs TRBV10-1 and TRBJ2-5; D possibly corresponds to TRBD1 (6 bases). This CDR3 region has 15 residues. Germline V gene data show CDR1 as WNHNN and CDR2 as SYGVQD (reference sequence). Trimming pared 5 bases from V and 1 base from J, leaving 14 bases between. Here the CDR3 DNA reads TGCGCCAGCAGTATGGACAGCAAATCCCAAGAGACCCAGTACTTC. Amino acids: CASSMDSKSQETQYF.